The rows below give T cell receptor beta chains drawn from one sample of a study of T cell responses to AZD1222 COVID-19 vaccine. Assay: immunoSEQ multiplex PCR; the TCRdb copy retains only in-frame clones and omits some. The table shows about 75,000 clones, with more than 75% occurring only once. The material sequenced was peripheral blood, taken 28 days after the second AZD1222 dose. These receptors came from an adult who received the AZD1222 COVID-19 vaccine. CDR3s include the opening cysteine and the closing phenylalanine or tryptophan. A D gene is named only where the DNA matches it firmly.

v_gene	j_gene	d_gene	CDR3nt	CDR3aa
TRBV5-8	TRBJ2-2	.	TGTGCCAGCAGCTTGGTAGAGGCGGGGCTGTTTTTT	CASSLVEAGLFF
TRBV21-1	TRBJ2-6	.	TGTGCCAGCAGCTACTTGGCTGGGGCCAACGTCCTGACTTTC	CASSYLAGANVLTF
TRBV6-1	TRBJ1-5	.	TGTGCCAGCAGTGATCACCACAATTCTCCCCAGCATTTT	CASSDHHNSPQHF
TRBV7-2	TRBJ2-3	TRBD1	TGTGCCAGCAGCTCACCCAGGACAGGGACAGATACGCAGTATTTT	CASSSPRTGTDTQYF
TRBV6-2/TRBV6-3	TRBJ2-3	.	TGTGCCAGCAGTGTTTCGGGACCACAAGTGGATACGCAGTATTTT	CASSVSGPQVDTQYF
TRBV4-2	TRBJ1-2	.	TGTGCCAGCAGCCCAAACGAACAGGGACGCTACACCTTC	CASSPNEQGRYTF
TRBV28	TRBJ1-5	.	TGTGCCAGCAGTTTAGCGGGGAATAGCAATCAGCCCCAGCATTTT	CASSLAGNSNQPQHF
TRBV29-1	TRBJ1-3	.	TGCAGCGCCGGAGCGTCGAACACCATATATTTT	CSAGASNTIYF
TRBV28	TRBJ2-5	TRBD1	TGTGCCAGCAGTTCTCGGGACAGGGGGCAAGAGACCCAGTACTTC	CASSSRDRGQETQYF
TRBV27	TRBJ2-2	TRBD2	TGTGCCAGCAGTTTATACGTATCATCGGGGGGTCTCGGGGAGCTGTTTTTT	CASSLYVSSGGLGELFF